This TCR beta chain was sequenced in a study of blood T cells in healthy people across ages. As to this clonotype: Antigen: not known.

Study results and caveats: From one million sequenced T cells, diversity estimates were lower bounds. As age increased, TCR beta diversity per million T cells fell in a roughly linear fashion.

CDR1 is SGHDN and CDR2 is FVKESK in the germline V gene. CDR3 length equals 19 residues. The V and J ends lost 3 bases and 0 bases, in that order; junction bases with no gene match: 16. A second PCR, run for roughly 7 to 11 cycles, used a sample-barcoded 5' primer plus a J-beta primer mix. MiXCR was run by TCRdb on the 5' RACE reads, yielding one entry per CDR3 protein. Here the sample spans 1 million or so distinct CDR3 sequences, under 45% being singletons. This TCR derives from a woman aged 55-75 years in good health. The sequenced material came from blood. This sequence joins TRBV14 and TRBJ2-7, with 8 bases that match TRBD2. For the CDR3, the DNA is TGTGCCAGCAGCCATCCCGAGTCGGGAGGGGCGGGAATCTCCTACGAGCAGTACTTC. Amino acid sequence: CASSHPESGGAGISYEQYF.